This T cell receptor beta chain was sequenced during a study of shared clonotypes between healthy human individuals. Donors, healthy HIV-negative adults, lacked recent acute infections or vaccinations. The CDR3 loop spans 18 amino acids. TCRdb's copy holds only in-frame clones and misses some; the assay was immunoSEQ multiplex PCR. Among under 650,000 clones listed, about 96% were seen once. The gene calls are TRBV7-5 and TRBJ1-5. TRBV7-5 is noted as a pseudogene. The source of this sequence is a woman in her twenties or thirties in good health. Sequencing input: naive CD4+ T cells sorted from blood. The subset was: CD45RA+ positively selected. CDR3 sequence: CVREKGGDGTRVYQPQHF. In DNA, the CDR3 is TGTGTCAGAGAAAAGGGGGGGGATGGGACAAGGGTCTATCAGCCCCAGCATTTT.